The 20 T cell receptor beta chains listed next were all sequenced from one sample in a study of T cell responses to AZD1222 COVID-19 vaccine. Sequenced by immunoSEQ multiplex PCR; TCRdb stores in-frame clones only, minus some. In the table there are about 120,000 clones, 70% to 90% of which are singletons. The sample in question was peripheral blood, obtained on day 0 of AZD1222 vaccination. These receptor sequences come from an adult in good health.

CDR3 DNA: TGCGCCAGCAGCATAGAACTAGCGGGGAGGGGGAATGAGCAGTTCTTC. Protein: CASSIELAGRGNEQFF. The rearrangement uses TRBV5-1 and TRBJ2-1; 10 bases line up with TRBD2. Germline V gene sequence: CDR1 SGHRS, CDR2 YFSETQ. The V segment lost 4 bases and the J segment 7 bases; nucleotides outside the gene matches: 11. This CDR3 is 16 amino acids long.

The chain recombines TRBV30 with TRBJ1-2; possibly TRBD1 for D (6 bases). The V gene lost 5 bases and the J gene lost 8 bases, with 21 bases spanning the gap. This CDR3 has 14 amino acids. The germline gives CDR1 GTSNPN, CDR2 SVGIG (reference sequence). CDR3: CAWAPDSRLVGYTF. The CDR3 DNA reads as TGTGCCTGGGCTCCGGACAGTCGCCTCGTGGGCTACACCTTC.

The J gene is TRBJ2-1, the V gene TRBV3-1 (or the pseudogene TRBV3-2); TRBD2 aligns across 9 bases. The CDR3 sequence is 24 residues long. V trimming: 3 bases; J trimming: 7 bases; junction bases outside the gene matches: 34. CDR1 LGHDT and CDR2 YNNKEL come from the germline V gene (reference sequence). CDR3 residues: CASSHRRGLSSPLAGERARNEQFF. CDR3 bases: TGTGCCAGCAGCCATCGCAGGGGTTTAAGTAGTCCCTTAGCGGGAGAGAGAGCGAGGAATGAGCAGTTCTTC.

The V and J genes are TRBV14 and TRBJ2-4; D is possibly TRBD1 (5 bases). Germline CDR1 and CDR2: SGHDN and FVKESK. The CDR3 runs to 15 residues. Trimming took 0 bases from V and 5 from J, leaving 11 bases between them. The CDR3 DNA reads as TGTGCCAGCAGCCAAGACGTAGGGGCCCAAAACATTCAGTACTTC. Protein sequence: CASSQDVGAQNIQYF.

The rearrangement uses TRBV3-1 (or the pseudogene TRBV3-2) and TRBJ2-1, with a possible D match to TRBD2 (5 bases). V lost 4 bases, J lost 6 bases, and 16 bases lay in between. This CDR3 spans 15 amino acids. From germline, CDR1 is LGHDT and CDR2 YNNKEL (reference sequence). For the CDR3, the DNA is TGTGCCAGCAGCCTTCGCGGGTCCGTTCGCAATGAGCAGTTCTTC. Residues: CASSLRGSVRNEQFF.

The DNA of the CDR3 is TGTGCCAGCAGCCCCAGCGGGGGTGGGAGCGGGAGAGGTGATGAGCAGTTCTTC. Translation gives CASSPSGGGSGRGDEQFF. The chain combines TRBV7-8 with TRBJ2-1; 8 bases line up with TRBD2. Losses at the gene ends were 5 bases for V and 8 bases for J; bases not matched to a gene: 20. CDR1 is SGHVS and CDR2 is FQNEAQ in the germline V gene. There are 18 residues in the CDR3.

The CDR3 protein is CAISLGLAGTDTQYF. The CDR3, as DNA: TGTGCCATCAGTCTAGGACTAGCGGGGACAGATACGCAGTATTTT. The gene calls are TRBV10-3 and TRBJ2-3; TRBD2 matches at 12 bases. From germline, CDR1 is ENHRY and CDR2 SYGVKD. V shed 5 bases and J 3 bases; nucleotides not matched to a gene: 3. The CDR3 is 15 amino acids.

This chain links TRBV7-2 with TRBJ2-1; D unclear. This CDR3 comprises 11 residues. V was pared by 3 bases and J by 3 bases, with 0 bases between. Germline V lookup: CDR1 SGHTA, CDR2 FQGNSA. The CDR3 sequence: CASSFYNEQFF. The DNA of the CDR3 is TGTGCCAGCAGCTTCTACAATGAGCAGTTCTTC.

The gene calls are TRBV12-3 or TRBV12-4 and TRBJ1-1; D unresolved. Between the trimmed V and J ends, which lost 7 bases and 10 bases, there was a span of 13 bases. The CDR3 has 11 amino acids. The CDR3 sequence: CASTLGSGAFF. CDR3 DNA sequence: TGTGCCAGCACCTTGGGGAGCGGAGCTTTCTTT.

CDR3 nucleotides: TGTGCCCGACGACAGGGGAATGAAAAACTGTTTTTT. Translation gives CARRQGNEKLFF. The genes are TRBV30 and TRBJ1-4; 8 nucleotides match TRBD1. J lost 5 bases, V lost 8 bases, and 4 bases had no gene match. The germline V gene has CDR1 GTSNPN and CDR2 SVGIG (reference sequence). This CDR3 spans 12 amino acids.

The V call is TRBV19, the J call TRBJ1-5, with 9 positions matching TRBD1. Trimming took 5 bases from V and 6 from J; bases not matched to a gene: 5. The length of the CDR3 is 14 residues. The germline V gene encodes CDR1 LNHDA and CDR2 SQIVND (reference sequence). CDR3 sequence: CASSPTGGAQPQHF. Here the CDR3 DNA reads TGTGCCAGTAGTCCGACAGGGGGAGCTCAGCCCCAGCATTTT.

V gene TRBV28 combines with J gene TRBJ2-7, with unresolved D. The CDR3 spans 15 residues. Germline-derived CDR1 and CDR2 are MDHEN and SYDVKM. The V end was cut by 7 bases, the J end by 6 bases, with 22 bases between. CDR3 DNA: TGTGCCAGCATCCCGTCCGGCCTAGTGGATCGCGAGCAGTACTTC. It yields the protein CASIPSGLVDREQYF.

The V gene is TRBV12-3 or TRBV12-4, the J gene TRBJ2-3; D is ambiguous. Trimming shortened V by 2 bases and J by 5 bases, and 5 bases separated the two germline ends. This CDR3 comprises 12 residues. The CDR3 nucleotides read TGTGCCAGCAGTTTAAAGGAAGATACGCAGTATTTT. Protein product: CASSLKEDTQYF.

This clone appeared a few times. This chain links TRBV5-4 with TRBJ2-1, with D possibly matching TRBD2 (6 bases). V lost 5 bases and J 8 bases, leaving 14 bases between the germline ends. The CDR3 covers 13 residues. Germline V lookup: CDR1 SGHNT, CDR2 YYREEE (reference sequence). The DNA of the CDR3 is TGTGCCAGCAGAAGGGACTTTAAGGATGAGCAGTTCTTC. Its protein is CASRRDFKDEQFF.

The CDR3 loop is CASSPRVTAGGPTDTQYF. The CDR3 DNA is TGTGCCAGCAGCCCGAGGGTGACGGCGGGAGGACCCACAGATACGCAGTATTTT. V and J are TRBV3-1 (or the pseudogene TRBV3-2) and TRBJ2-3; 8 nucleotides line up with TRBD2. Germline values: CDR1 LGHDT, CDR2 YNNKEL (reference sequence). Losses at the gene ends were 4 bases for V and 2 bases for J; bases not matched to a gene: 14. CDR3 length: 18 amino acids.

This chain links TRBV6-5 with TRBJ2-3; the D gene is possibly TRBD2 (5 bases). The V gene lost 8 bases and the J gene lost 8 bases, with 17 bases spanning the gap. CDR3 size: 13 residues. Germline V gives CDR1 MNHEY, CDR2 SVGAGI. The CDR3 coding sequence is TGTGCCAGCGAGGCAGGCCCCCGGGGTACGCAGTATTTT. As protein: CASEAGPRGTQYF.

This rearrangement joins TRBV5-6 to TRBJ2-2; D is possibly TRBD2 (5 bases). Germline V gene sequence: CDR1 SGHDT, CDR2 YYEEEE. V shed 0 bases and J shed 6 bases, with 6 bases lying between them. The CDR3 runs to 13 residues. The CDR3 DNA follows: TGTGCCAGCAGCTTGGGCGGGCCCGGGGAGCTGTTTTTT. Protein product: CASSLGGPGELFF.

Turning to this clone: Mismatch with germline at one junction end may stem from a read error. The CDR3 nucleotides read TGTGCCAGCAGTCAGGGGCTCTCAGCGGTTTTT. Residues: CASSQGLSAVF. This chain links TRBV28 with TRBJ1-4, with D maybe TRBD1 (6 bases). This CDR3 contains 11 residues. Germline lookup yields CDR1 MDHEN and CDR2 SYDVKM.

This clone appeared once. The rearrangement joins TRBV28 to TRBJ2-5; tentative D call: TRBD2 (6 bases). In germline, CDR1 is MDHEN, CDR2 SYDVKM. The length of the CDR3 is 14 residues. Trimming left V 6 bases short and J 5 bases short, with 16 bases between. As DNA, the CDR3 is TGTGCCAGCAGGCTCGGGGGTAAACACGAGACCCAGTACTTC. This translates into CASRLGGKHETQYF. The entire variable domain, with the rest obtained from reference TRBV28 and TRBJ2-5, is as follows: DVKVTQSSRYLVKRTGEKVFLECVQDMDHENMFWYRQDPGLGLRLIYFSYDVKMKEKGDIPEGYSVSREKKERFSLILESASTNQTSMYLCASRLGGKHETQYFGPGTRLLVL.

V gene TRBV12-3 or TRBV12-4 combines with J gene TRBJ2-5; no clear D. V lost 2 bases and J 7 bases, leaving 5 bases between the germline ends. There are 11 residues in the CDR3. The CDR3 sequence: CASSLSRTQYF. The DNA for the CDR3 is TGTGCCAGCAGTTTAAGTCGGACCCAGTACTTC.